Presented here are 23 T cell receptor beta chains from one specimen sequenced in a study of T cells expressing NK-cell markers (dated by TCRdb to 2018 to 2021). Receptors were amplified or captured by 5' RACE. Sequenced using an Illumina HiSeq 2000. After TCRdb reprocessed the reads, each CDR3 protein sequence was kept as one row, without DNA. The record for this sample contains some 440,000 distinct CDR3 sequences. The top ten clonotypes cover 1.4% of the sample. The material sequenced was blood T cells: a sorted CD56 or NKG2C T cell subset, CD4+ or CD8+ T cells, or bulk PBMC T cells (not recorded which). The receptor set was obtained from a woman between 50 and 59 years old in good health. Donor details come from another sample of the same person, matched by shared clones.

V usage is TRBV6-5 and J usage is TRBJ1-1; TCRdb's D gene call, TRBD1, goes unchecked for lack of DNA. Germline CDR1 reads MNHEY; CDR2 reads SVGAGI. The CDR3 loop spans 16 amino acids. This CDR3 is CASSYSGGTVNTEAFF.

The V and J genes are TRBV19 and TRBJ2-1; without DNA, the TCRdb call of TRBD1 cannot be checked. This CDR3 region has 16 residues. The V gene's germline CDR1 is LNHDA and CDR2 SQIVND (reference sequence). The CDR3 loop reads CASSPHGTTSYNEQFF.

The CDR3 loop reads CASSFRDRVGELFF. This chain links TRBV2 with TRBJ2-2; TCRdb lists TRBD1, though no DNA is available to test this call. This CDR3 is 14 amino acids long. Per the germline V gene, CDR1 is SNHLY and CDR2 is FYNNEI.

V and J are TRBV9 and TRBJ2-6; TCRdb's D gene call, TRBD2, goes unchecked for lack of DNA. CDR1 is SGDLS, CDR2 YYNGEE, per germline. CDR3 length: 20 amino acids. This CDR3 reads CASSDSLLAGGPPGANVLTF.

The chain carries TRBV5-1 and TRBJ2-7; TCRdb lists TRBD1, though no DNA is available to test this call. Germline CDR1 reads SGHRS; CDR2 reads YFSETQ. This CDR3 has 15 residues. CDR3 loop: CASSLVGTQSYEQYF.

V and J are TRBV29-1 and TRBJ2-5; with no DNA, the TCRdb D assignment of TRBD1 cannot be verified. CDR3 length: 12 amino acids. CDR1 is SQVTM, CDR2 ANQGSEA, per germline. The CDR3 loop is CSASPGDETQYF.

V and J are TRBV6-5 and TRBJ2-5. Germline CDR1 and CDR2: MNHEY and SVGAGI. The CDR3 sequence is 14 residues long. CDR3 in amino acids: CASSYSRGSETQYF.

This chain links TRBV5-1 with TRBJ2-1; TCRdb reports TRBD2, a call that lacks DNA to check it against. The CDR3 is made up of 21 amino acids. Germline V lookup: CDR1 SGHRS, CDR2 YFSETQ. CDR3 protein: CASSLVTGFTSHISSYNEQFF.

This sequence joins TRBV29-1 and TRBJ1-3. The germline gives CDR1 SQVTM, CDR2 ANQGSEA. CDR3 size: 11 residues. The CDR3 is CSVNTGNTIYF.

V gene TRBV5-1 combines with J gene TRBJ2-1; the TCRdb D gene call, TRBD2, has no DNA to confirm it. This CDR3 region has 16 residues. Germline CDR1 SGHRS, CDR2 YFSETQ. The CDR3 here is CASSTGLAGGLNEQFF.

The chain employs TRBV11-2 and TRBJ2-2; TCRdb designates TRBD1, a call that cannot be tested without DNA. Germline assignment: CDR1 SGHAT and CDR2 FQNNGV. The CDR3 totals 15 residues. The CDR3 spells CASSVDRVNTGELFF.

The chain uses TRBV12-3 or TRBV12-4 and TRBJ2-6; absent DNA, TCRdb's TRBD1 call cannot be checked. CDR3 length equals 16 residues. CDR3 amino acids: CATLDPGGAGANVLTF.

The V gene is TRBV3-1, the J gene TRBJ1-2; no DNA is available, so the TRBD1 call from TCRdb remains unchecked. Germline V lookup: CDR1 LGHDT, CDR2 YNNKEL (reference sequence). The CDR3 consists of 13 residues. The CDR3 sequence is CASTDRDYYGYTF.

The chain uses TRBV21-1 and TRBJ2-1; the D call of TRBD1 rests on TCRdb alone, since no DNA is present to check it. TRBV21-1 represents a pseudogene. The CDR3 extends over 14 amino acids. The chain's CDR3 is CASSSRTNYNEQFF.

The chain links TRBV12-3 or TRBV12-4 to TRBJ2-1; TCRdb outputs TRBD1, but without DNA this stays unchecked. The CDR3 loop spans 11 amino acids. CDR3 amino acids: CASTGGREQFF.

This chain links TRBV7-9 with TRBJ1-4. The germline CDR1 and CDR2 sequences are SEHNR and FQNEAQ (reference sequence). The CDR3 spans 14 residues. CDR3 loop: CASSLEDGGEKLFF.

This rearrangement joins TRBV7-9 to TRBJ2-7; TCRdb selects TRBD2, and the lack of DNA leaves this call unchecked. The germline V gene has CDR1 SEHNR and CDR2 FQNEAQ (reference sequence). The CDR3 sequence is 17 residues long. CDR3 loop: CASSPRLAGVKVYEQYF.

V is TRBV12-3 or TRBV12-4 and J is TRBJ2-7; the TCRdb D gene call, TRBD2, has no DNA to confirm it. The CDR3 extends over 14 amino acids. CDR3 residues: CASSLIGGNHEQYF.

V is TRBV27 and J is TRBJ2-1; TCRdb's assignment of TRBD2 cannot be checked, as there is no DNA. The CDR3 length is 15 residues. Germline V gives CDR1 MNHEY, CDR2 SMNVEV (reference sequence). The CDR3 loop is CASSFLGRETNEQFF.

The chain carries TRBV29-1 and TRBJ1-2; TCRdb's D call of TRBD1 is untestable without DNA. From germline, CDR1 is SQVTM and CDR2 ANQGSEA. CDR3 length equals 13 residues. This chain's CDR3 is CSDRGLGTYGYTF.

The genes are TRBV7-9 and TRBJ2-3; as DNA is missing, the TRBD2 call by TCRdb cannot be tested. Looked up from germline, CDR1 is SEHNR and CDR2 is FQNEAQ (reference sequence). This CDR3 comprises 16 residues. The CDR3 protein is CASSLKAGVSADTQYF.

This chain links TRBV12-3 or TRBV12-4 with TRBJ2-7; with no DNA, the TCRdb D assignment of TRBD2 cannot be verified. The CDR3 length is 15 residues. The CDR3 loop is CASRPGLARVYEQYF.

The chain is built from TRBV6-5 and TRBJ2-1; lacking DNA, the TRBD2 call made by TCRdb goes unchecked. In germline, CDR1 is MNHEY, CDR2 SVGAGI. CDR3 length equals 16 residues. This chain's CDR3 is CASSTPLAGVSNEQFF.